These T cell receptor beta chains were read from a single sample in a study of cytotoxic CD8 clonotypes in ibrutinib-treated CLL. Generated by immunoSEQ multiplex PCR, the TCRdb table keeps only in-frame clones and is missing some. Found here are 60,000 to 95,000 clones, around four fifths of them singletons; the top ten hold around 36%. The sequencing used PBMCs, collected after 24 months of ibrutinib treatment. The source is a human donor with chronic lymphocytic leukemia. CDR3s include the opening cysteine and the closing phenylalanine or tryptophan. D genes are given only for firm matches. A row's size may be missing; if present it is once, few, many or a size class.

j_call,v_call,d_call,clone_size,cdr3_nt,cdr3_aa
TRBJ2-7,TRBV7-9,-,-,TGTGCCAGCGGTTCGACAGCGAAGTTCGACGAGCAGTACTTC,CASGSTAKFDEQYF
TRBJ2-1,TRBV9,TRBD2,few,TGTGCCAGCAGCGTGGAACTAGCGGGAGTTTCTTACAATGAGCAGTTCTTC,CASSVELAGVSYNEQFF
TRBJ2-7,TRBV7-9,-,-,TGTGCCAGCAGCCCCAGCCGGACAGTCGAGCAGTACTTC,CASSPSRTVEQYF
TRBJ2-5,TRBV5-1,-,-,TGCGCCAGCAGCTGGGACGATAGTGATACCCAGTACTTC,CASSWDDSDTQYF
TRBJ2-1,TRBV10-3,TRBD2,-,TGTGCCATCAGTGACCCAAGCGGGAGTTCCAATGAGCAGTTCTTC,CAISDPSGSSNEQFF
TRBJ1-3,TRBV28,-,-,TGTGCCAGCAGTTTATCGGGACAAGCACGAAACACCATATATTTT,CASSLSGQARNTIYF
TRBJ2-7,TRBV13,-,-,TGTGCCAGCAGCGACTGGGACCGTCGCTACGAGCAGTACTTC,CASSDWDRRYEQYF
TRBJ1-3,TRBV10-2,-,-,TGCGCCAGCAGAACAGGAACCTCTGGAAACACCATATATTTT,CASRTGTSGNTIYF
TRBJ1-1,TRBV19,-,once,TGTGCCAGTACCCCGGGAACAGGGTACTTGAACACTGAAGCTTTCTTT,CASTPGTGYLNTEAFF
TRBJ1-1,TRBV28,-,once,TGTGCCAGCAGTTTAAAAGGGGCTACCGTGAACACTGAAGCTTTCTTT,CASSLKGATVNTEAFF
TRBJ1-1,TRBV5-1,TRBD1,once,TGCGCCAGCAGCTACCGACAGGGGTCGAACACTGAAGCTTTCTTT,CASSYRQGSNTEAFF
TRBJ1-5,TRBV10-1,-,-,TGCGCCAGCGGGGCGGGGTCTGGCAATCAGCCCCAGCATTTT,CASGAGSGNQPQHF
TRBJ2-3,TRBV7-2,TRBD1,-,TGTGCCAGCAGCTTAAACCCAGGGGGCGGTCCAGATACGCAGTATTTT,CASSLNPGGGPDTQYF
TRBJ1-2,TRBV6-1,TRBD1,-,TGTGCCAGCGCAGTGACAGGGACTTATGGCTACACCTTC,CASAVTGTYGYTF
TRBJ2-7,TRBV4-3,TRBD1,-,TGCGCCAGCAGCCAAGTATCCAACAGGGGTAGTTACGAGCAGTACTTC,CASSQVSNRGSYEQYF
TRBJ1-1,TRBV27,-,-,TGTGCCAGCAGGGCCCCCGGGGGGAACACTGAAGCTTTCTTT,CASRAPGGNTEAFF
TRBJ2-5,TRBV7-2,-,-,TGTGCCAGCAGCCCCGATCCGCGGGGAATCCAAGAGACCCAGTACTTC,CASSPDPRGIQETQYF
TRBJ1-1,TRBV2,-,-,TGTGCCAGCAGTGGGATGGCCGGAATAGCTTTCTTT,CASSGMAGIAFF
TRBJ1-1,TRBV7-6,-,few,TGTGCCAGCAGCCTTAAAGAAGGCACTGAAGCTTTCTTT,CASSLKEGTEAFF
TRBJ2-5,TRBV11-1,TRBD2,-,TGTGCCAGCAGCCCCCTGGGACTACTCCAAGAGACCCAGTACTTC,CASSPLGLLQETQYF
TRBJ2-1,TRBV7-9,-,once,TGTGCCAGCAGCTTATCCGGGTATGAGCAGTTCTTC,CASSLSGYEQFF
TRBJ1-2,TRBV23-1,-,-,TGCGCCACCACTGAACCAGCCGGGTCTTATGGCTACACCTTC,CATTEPAGSYGYTF
TRBJ2-7,TRBV5-1,-,-,TGCGCCAGCAGCCCGGGACCGGAGTACGAGCAGTACTTC,CASSPGPEYEQYF